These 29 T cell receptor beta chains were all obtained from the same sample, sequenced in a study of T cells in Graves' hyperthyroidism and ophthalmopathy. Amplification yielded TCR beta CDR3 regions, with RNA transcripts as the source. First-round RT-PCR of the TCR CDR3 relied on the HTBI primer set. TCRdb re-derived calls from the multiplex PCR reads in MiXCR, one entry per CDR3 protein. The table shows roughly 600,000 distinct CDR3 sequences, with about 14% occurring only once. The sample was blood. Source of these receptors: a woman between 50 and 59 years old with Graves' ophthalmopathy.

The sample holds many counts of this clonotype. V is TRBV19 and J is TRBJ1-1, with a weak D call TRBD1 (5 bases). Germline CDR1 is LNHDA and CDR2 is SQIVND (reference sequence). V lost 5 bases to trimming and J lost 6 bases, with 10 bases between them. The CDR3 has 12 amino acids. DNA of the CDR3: TGTGCCAGTAGTCGGGGGGTTGCTGAAGCTTTCTTT. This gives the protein CASSRGVAEAFF. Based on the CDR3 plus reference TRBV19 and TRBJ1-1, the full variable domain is DGGITQSPKYLFRKEGQNVTLSCEQNLNHDAMYWYRQDPGQGLRLIYYSQIVNDFQKGDIAEGYSVSREKKESFPLTVTSAQKNPTAFYLCASSRGVAEAFFGQGTRLTVV.

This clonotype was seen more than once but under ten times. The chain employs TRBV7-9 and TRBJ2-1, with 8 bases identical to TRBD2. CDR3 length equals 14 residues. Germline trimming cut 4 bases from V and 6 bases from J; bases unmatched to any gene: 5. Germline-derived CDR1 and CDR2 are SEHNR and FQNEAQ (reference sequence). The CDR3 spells CASSYSGGANEQFF. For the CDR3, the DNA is TGTGCCAGCAGCTATTCGGGAGGGGCCAATGAGCAGTTCTTC.

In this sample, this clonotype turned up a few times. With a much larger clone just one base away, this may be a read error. Here the CDR3 DNA reads TGTGCCAGCAGTGAAGTGGGGGAGCAGTACTTC. It encodes CASSEVGEQYF. V is TRBV27 and J is TRBJ2-7; no reliable D call. Germline CDR1 and CDR2: MNHEY and SMNVEV (reference sequence). This CDR3 has 11 amino acids. V dropped 5 bases and J dropped 7 bases, with 9 bases sitting between them.

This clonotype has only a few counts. As DNA, the CDR3 is TGTGCCAGCAGTTTGACAGGGGCGGCTGGCTACACCTTC. It is translated as CASSLTGAAGYTF. The J gene is TRBJ1-2, the V gene TRBV12-3 or TRBV12-4; TRBD1 matches at 8 bases. The CDR3 has 13 amino acids. V lost 3 bases, J lost 7 bases, and 4 bases stayed unmatched.

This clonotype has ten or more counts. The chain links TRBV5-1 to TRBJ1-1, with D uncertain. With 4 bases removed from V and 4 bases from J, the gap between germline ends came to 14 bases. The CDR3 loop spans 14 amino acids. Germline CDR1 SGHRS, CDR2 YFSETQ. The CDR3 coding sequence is TGCGCCAGCAGCCCGTTGGGGAGTGGCACTGAAGCTTTCTTT. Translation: CASSPLGSGTEAFF.

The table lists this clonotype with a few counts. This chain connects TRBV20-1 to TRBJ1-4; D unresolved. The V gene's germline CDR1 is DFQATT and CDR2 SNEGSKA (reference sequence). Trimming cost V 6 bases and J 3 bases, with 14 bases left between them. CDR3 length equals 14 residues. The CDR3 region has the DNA TGCAGTGCCCATAACACGACATCTAATGAAAAACTGTTTTTT. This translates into CSAHNTTSNEKLFF.

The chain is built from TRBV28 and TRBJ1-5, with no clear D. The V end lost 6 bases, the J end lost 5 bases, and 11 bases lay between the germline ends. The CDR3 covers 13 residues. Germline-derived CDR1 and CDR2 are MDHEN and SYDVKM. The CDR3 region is CASRFGGDQPQHF. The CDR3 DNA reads TGTGCCAGCAGGTTTGGTGGGGATCAGCCCCAGCATTTT.

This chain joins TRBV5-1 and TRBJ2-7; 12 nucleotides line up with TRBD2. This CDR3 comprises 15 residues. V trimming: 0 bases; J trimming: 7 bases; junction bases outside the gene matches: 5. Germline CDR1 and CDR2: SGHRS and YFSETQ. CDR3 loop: CASSLEASGREEQYF. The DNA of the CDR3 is TGCGCCAGCAGCTTGGAGGCTAGCGGGAGGGAAGAGCAGTACTTC.

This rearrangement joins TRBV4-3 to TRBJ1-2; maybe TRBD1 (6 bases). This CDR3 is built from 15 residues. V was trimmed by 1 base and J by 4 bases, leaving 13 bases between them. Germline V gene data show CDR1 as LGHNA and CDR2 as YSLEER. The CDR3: CASSQARGAGYGYTF. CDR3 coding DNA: TGCGCCAGCAGCCAAGCCAGGGGCGCCGGCTATGGCTACACCTTC.

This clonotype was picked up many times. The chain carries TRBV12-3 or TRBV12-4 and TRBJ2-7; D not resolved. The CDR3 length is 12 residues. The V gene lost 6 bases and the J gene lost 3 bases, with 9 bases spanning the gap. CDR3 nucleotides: TGTGCCAGCAGAGGGCGGAACTACGAGCAGTACTTC. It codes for CASRGRNYEQYF.

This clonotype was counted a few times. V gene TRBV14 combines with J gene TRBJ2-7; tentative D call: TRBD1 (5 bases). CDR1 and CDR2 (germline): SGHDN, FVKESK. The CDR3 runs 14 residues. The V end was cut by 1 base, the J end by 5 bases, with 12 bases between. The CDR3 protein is CASSQGSWGNEQYF. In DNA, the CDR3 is TGTGCCAGCAGCCAAGGGTCCTGGGGCAACGAGCAGTACTTC.

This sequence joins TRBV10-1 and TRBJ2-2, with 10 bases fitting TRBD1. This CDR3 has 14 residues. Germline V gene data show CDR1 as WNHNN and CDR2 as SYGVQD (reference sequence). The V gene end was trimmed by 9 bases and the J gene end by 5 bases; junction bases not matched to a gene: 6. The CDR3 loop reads CARMGTGETGELFF. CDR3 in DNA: TGCGCCAGGATGGGGACAGGGGAGACCGGGGAGCTGTTTTTT.

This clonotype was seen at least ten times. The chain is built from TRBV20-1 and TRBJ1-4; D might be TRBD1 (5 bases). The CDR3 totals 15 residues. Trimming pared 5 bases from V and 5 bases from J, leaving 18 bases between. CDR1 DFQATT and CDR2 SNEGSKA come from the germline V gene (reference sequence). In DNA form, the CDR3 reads TGCAGTGCTCCTAATCCGGGACGGCCGAATGAAAAACTGTTTTTT. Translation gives CSAPNPGRPNEKLFF.

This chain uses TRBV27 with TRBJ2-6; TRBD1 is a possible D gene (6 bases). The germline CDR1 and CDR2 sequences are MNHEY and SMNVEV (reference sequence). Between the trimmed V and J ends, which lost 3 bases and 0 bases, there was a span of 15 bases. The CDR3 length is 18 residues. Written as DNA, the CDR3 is TGTGCCAGCAGTTTCAAATACCCGGACAGCTCTGGGGCCAACGTCCTGACTTTC. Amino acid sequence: CASSFKYPDSSGANVLTF. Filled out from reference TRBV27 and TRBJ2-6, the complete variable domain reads EAQVTQNPRYLITVTGKKLTVTCSQNMNHEYMSWYRQDPGLGLRQIYYSMNVEVTDKGDVPEGYKVSRKEKRNFPLILESPSPNQTSLYFCASSFKYPDSSGANVLTFGAGSRLTVL.

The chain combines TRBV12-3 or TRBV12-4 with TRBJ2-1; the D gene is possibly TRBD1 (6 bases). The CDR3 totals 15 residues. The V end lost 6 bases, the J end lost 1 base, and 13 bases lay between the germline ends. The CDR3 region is CASRNKQGSYNEQFF. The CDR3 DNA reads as TGTGCCAGCAGGAATAAACAGGGATCCTACAATGAGCAGTTCTTC.

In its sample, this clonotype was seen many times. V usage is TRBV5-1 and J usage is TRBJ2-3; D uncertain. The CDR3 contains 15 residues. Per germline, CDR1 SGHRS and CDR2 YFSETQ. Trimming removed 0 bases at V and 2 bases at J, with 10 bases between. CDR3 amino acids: CASSLVGDDTDTQYF. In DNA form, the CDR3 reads TGCGCCAGCAGCTTGGTTGGCGACGACACAGATACGCAGTATTTT.

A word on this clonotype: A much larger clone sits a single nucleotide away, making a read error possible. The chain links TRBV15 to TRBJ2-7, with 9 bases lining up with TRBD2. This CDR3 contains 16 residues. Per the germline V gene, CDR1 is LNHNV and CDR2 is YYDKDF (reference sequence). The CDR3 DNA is TGTACCACCAGCAGAGATAGCGGGGGCGGGAACTACGAGCAGTACTTC. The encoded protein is CTTSRDSGGGNYEQYF.

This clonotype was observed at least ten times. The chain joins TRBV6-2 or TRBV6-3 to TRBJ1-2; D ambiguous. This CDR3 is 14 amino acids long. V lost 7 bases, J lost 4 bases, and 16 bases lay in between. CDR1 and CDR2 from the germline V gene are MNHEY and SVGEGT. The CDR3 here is CASNSGIQVYGYTF. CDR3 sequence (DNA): TGTGCCAGCAATTCAGGAATCCAAGTCTATGGCTACACCTTC.

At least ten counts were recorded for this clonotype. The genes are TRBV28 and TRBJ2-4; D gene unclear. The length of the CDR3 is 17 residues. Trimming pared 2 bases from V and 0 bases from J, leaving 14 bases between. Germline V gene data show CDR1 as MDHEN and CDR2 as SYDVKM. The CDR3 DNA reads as TGTGCCAGCAGTTTACGGCGGATGGTCCTAGCCAAAAACATTCAGTACTTC. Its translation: CASSLRRMVLAKNIQYF.

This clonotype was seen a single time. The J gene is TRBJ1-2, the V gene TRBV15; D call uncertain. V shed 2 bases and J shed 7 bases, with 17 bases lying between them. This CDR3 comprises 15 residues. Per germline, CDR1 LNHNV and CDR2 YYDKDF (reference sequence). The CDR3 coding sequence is TGTGCCACCAGCAGACAGGTTTCGTCTGTTGGTGGCTACACCTTC. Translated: CATSRQVSSVGGYTF. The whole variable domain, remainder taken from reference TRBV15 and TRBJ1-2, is DAMVIQNPRYQVTQFGKPVTLSCSQTLNHNVMYWYQQKSSQAPKLLFHYYDKDFNNEADTPDNFQSRRPNTSFCFLDIRSPGLGDTAMYLCATSRQVSSVGGYTFGSGTRLTVV.

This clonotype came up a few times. This CDR3 reads CASTRVSGTPYNEQFF. CDR3 in DNA: TGTGCCAGCACCCGTGTTTCCGGGACACCATACAATGAGCAGTTCTTC. J is TRBJ2-1 and V is TRBV27; a possible D gene is TRBD1 (6 bases). Trimming cost V 7 bases and J 4 bases, with 20 bases left between them. The CDR3 consists of 16 residues. CDR1 and CDR2 from the germline V gene are MNHEY and SMNVEV (reference sequence).

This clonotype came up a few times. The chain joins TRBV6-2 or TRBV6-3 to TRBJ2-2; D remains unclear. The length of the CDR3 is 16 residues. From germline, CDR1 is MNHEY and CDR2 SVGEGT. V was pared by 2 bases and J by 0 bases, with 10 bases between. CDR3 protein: CASSYMRPSNTGELFF. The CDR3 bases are TGTGCCAGCAGTTACATGAGACCTTCGAACACCGGGGAGCTGTTTTTT.

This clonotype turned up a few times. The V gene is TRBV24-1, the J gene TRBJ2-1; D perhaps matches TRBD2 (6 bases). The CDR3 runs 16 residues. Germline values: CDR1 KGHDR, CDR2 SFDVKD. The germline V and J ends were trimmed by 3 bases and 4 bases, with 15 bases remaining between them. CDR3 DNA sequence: TGTGCCACCAGTGATCCCCGACACGGACTATACAATGAGCAGTTCTTC. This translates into CATSDPRHGLYNEQFF.

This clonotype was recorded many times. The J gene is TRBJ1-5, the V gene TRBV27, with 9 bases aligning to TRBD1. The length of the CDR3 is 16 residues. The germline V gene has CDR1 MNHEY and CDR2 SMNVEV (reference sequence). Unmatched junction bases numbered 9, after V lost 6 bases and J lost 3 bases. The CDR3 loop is CASSQSTGGPNQPQHF. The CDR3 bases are TGTGCCAGCAGCCAATCGACAGGGGGGCCCAATCAGCCCCAGCATTTT.

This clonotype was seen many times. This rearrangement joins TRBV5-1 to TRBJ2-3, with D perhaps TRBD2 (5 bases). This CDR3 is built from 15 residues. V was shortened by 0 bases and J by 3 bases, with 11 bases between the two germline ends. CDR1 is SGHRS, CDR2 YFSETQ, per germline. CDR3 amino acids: CASSLEVGVTDTQYF. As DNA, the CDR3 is TGCGCCAGCAGCTTGGAGGTGGGAGTTACAGATACGCAGTATTTT.

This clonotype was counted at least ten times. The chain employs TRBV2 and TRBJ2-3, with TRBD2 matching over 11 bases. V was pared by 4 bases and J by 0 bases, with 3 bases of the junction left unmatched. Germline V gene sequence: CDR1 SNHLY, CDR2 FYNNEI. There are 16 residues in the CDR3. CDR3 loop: CASSATSGRSTDTQYF. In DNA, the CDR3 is TGTGCCAGCAGTGCTACTAGCGGGAGAAGCACAGATACGCAGTATTTT.

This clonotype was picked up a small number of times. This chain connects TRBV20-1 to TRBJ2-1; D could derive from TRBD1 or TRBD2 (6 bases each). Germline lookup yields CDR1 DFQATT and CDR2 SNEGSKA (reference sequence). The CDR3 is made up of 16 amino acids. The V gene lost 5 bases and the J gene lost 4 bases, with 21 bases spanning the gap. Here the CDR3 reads CSAPPSDRTNYNEQFF. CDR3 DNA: TGCAGTGCTCCCCCCAGCGACAGGACTAATTACAATGAGCAGTTCTTC.

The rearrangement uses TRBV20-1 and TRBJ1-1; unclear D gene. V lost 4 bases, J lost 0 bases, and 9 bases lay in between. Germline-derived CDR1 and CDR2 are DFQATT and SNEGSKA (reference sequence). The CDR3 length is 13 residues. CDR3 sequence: CSAIDGVNTEAFF. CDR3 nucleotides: TGCAGTGCTATAGACGGTGTGAACACTGAAGCTTTCTTT.

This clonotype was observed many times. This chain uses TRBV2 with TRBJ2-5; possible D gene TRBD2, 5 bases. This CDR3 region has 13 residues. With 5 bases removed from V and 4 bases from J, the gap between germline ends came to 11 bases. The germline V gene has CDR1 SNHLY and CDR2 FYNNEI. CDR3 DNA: TGTGCCAGCAGTTATACTGAGGGAGAGACCCAGTACTTC. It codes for CASSYTEGETQYF.